This T cell receptor beta chain originates from a study of beta chain features in type 1 diabetes. About the study: Age, gender and cell yields were similar between patients and healthy donors. All samples together contributed 100 million to 120 million sorted cells for examination.

This CDR3 has 13 amino acids. V gave up 7 bases and J gave up 8 bases, with 17 bases separating them. Per the germline V gene, CDR1 is SQVTM and CDR2 is ANQGSEA. Whole-study findings and limits: Shorter TCRB CDR3s, moderately but significantly so, were found in Type 1 diabetes patients in all four CD4+ subsets. VDJ junctions in type 1 diabetes patients carried more deletions and fewer insertions.

Sorted populations all exceeded 95% purity. Comments on this clone: Its antigen is not identified.

The sequenced template was cDNA made from the entire isolated RNA. The protocol was immunoSEQ multiplex PCR, while the TCRdb copy is restricted to in-frame clones and leaves out a portion. The table records 600,000 to 700,000 clones, about an eighth of them present only once. The chain recombines TRBV29-1 with TRBJ1-4, with TRBD1 as a possible D gene (6 bases). Sequencing was done on a sample of naive CD4+ T cells from blood. The source is a man younger than 45 with type 1 diabetes. The CDR3 spells CSGQAPSEEKLFF. The CDR3 DNA reads as TGCAGCGGACAGGCTCCTTCGGAGGAAAAACTGTTTTTT.